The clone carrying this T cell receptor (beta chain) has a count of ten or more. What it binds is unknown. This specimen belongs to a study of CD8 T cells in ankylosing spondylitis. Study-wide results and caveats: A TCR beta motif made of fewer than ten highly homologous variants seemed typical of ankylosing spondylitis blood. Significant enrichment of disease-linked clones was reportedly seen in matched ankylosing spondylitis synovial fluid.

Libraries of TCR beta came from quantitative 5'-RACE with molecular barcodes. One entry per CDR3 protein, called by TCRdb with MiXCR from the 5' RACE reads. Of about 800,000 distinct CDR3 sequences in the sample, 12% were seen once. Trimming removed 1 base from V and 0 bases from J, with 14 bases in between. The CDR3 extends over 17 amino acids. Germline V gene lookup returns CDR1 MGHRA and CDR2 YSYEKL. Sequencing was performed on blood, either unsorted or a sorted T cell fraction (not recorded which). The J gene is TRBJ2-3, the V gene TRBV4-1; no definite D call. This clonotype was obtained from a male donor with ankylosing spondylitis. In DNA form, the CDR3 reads TGCGCCAGCAGCCAAGCCCTGCCGCGTTGGAGCACAGATACGCAGTATTTT. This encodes CASSQALPRWSTDTQYF.